The TCR beta chain under discussion was sequenced for a study of cytomegalovirus exposure and HLA in healthy donors (TCRdb year 2017). With respect to the entire study: An earlier analysis of roughly 500 of the donors reported 250 to 350 Gb of sequence data and roughly 120 million unique TCR beta sequences obtained from roughly 170 million T cells. An early release that covered about 600 HLA-typed donors contained about 300 gigabases of sequencing data and tens of millions of unique TCR sequences. Among the roughly 400 genotyped donors, around 79% belonged to the genetic ancestry cluster associated with self-reported Caucasian donors. The study aimed to test whether signatures of past pathogen exposure could be identified by cataloging public T cell receptors. The T cell repertoires of under 750 subjects were profiled by immunosequencing and related to cytomegalovirus serostatus. A separate validation cohort of 100 to 150 different subjects was used in addition to the roughly 620-subject first cohort. The study combined high-throughput TCR immunosequencing, statistical association of individual TCRs with disease status, and machine learning to predict cytomegalovirus infection status. To study patterns of TCR occurrence, a later analysis re-analyzed previously published TCR beta repertoires from 666 donors and added high-resolution HLA genotyping. Rather than drawing on any new phenotypic data, the later analysis identified candidate immune exposures from TCR beta sequences and the way those sequences occurred across donors. An earlier analysis of around 540 of the donors applied high-throughput TCR beta sequencing to assess whether each TCR beta V gene segment acted as functional or pseudogenic. Donor age, sex, ethnicity and CMV serostatus were collected together with the repertoire data. A later genetic analysis took genome-wide SNP genotypes for about 55% of the roughly 670 donors and used that subset as a discovery cohort. All discovery cohort repertoires had been generated on a single sequencing platform. HLA typing covered class I and class II loci at four-digit resolution. Typing coverage differed by locus: A, B, C, DRB1 and DQB1 were typed in roughly 620-630 donors, DQA1 in 500 to 550, DPA1 in some 600, and DPB1 in 400 to 490. Four to six DR-DQ haplotypes were handled as single units for association and clustering, since linkage in the cohort was strong. Across about 370 genotyped donors of the cohort, an average of roughly 200,000 unique TCR beta nucleotide sequences per donor were sequenced, and roughly 20% of those sequences were non-productive. The paper's findings and limits, for the study overall: The study listed 170 or so TCR beta chains as associated with cytomegalovirus. In a later analysis, the rate of TCR association differed among HLA loci, with DRB1 alleles having the most associated TCRs and HLA-C alleles having the fewest. Sequencing depth was assumed to be roughly uniform across donors in the presence/absence analyses, though that assumption may not hold. At a false discovery rate of 0.05, a later analysis linked under 20,000 TCR beta sequences to specific HLA alleles. When HLA alleles, especially DR and DQ, strongly co-occurred, TCR associations were difficult to assign to individual alleles. In a later genetic analysis, fewer N-insertions in productive TCRs were reported among donors in an Asian-associated ancestry cluster than the approximately 670-donor mean. A later analysis found that most CMV-associated TCR beta chains appeared HLA-restricted, with HLA associations seemingly driven largely by CMV exposure. It was suggested by the authors that the approach could potentially be generalized to other disease states and immunological phenotypes. A later analysis reported that several top co-occurrence clusters appeared linked to parvovirus B19, influenza, CMV and Epstein-Barr virus. In both the original and validation cohorts, the classifier was reported to diagnose cytomegalovirus status with high specificity and sensitivity. Three of the identified cytomegalovirus-associated TCR beta chains were confirmed in vitro to be specific for cytomegalovirus antigens. A later analysis found that HLA-associated TCR beta chains were more clonally expanded and had lower generation probabilities than equally common non-associated chains. The earlier analysis of 587 of the donors excluded 15 to 20 rarely observed V segments, including chromosome 9 orphons, because counts were too low. Most TCR sequences were seen in very few donors, while some public TCRs were found in many individuals. Because HLA typing was missing for some donors at each locus, association tests included only the typed subset. In this cohort, only TCR beta chains were sequenced, and detectable features were limited by the absence of alpha or paired-chain data. A later genetic analysis associated a missense DCLRE1C variant with V-gene and J-gene trimming of TCR beta chains, and an independent cohort replicated the association. A cluster of highly shared sequence variants was judged likely to be a technical artifact of the sequencing pipeline. A further reported finding was that TCR beta sequences accurately predicted the HLA-A and HLA-B alleles for most subjects in the first cohort. Broadly in line with IMGT annotations, most TCR beta V segments showed up in productive rearrangements about 90% or about 30% of the time in an earlier analysis of approximately 640 of the donors. Correlated functional status among segregating V segments might be attributable to linkage disequilibrium, but an unknown experimental factor could not be ruled out. Immune exposure information for the cohort was limited to CMV serostatus.

On this clone: Which antigen it targets is not known. There are no base qualities to consult, and no much larger clone falls within one base.

The library relied on the immunoSEQ multiplex PCR assay. The multiplex PCR relied on a mix of 60 forward primers for TCR Vbeta segments and 13 reverse primers for TCR Jbeta segments. The CDR3 region of rearranged TCR beta genes was amplified from genomic DNA with a multiplex PCR assay. The amplified TCR beta libraries were sequenced on the Illumina HiSeq System as 87-base-pair reads. Processing in the source paper ran as follows. In a later analysis, around 80 million unique TCR beta chains were counted across the roughly 700 repertoires, and about 10 million of these chains were shared by at least two donors. A nearest-neighbor algorithm error-corrected the raw reads and collapsed the reads into unique sequences, merging closely related sequences to remove PCR and sequencing errors. V, D and J gene segments were assigned by aligning CDR3 sequences to IMGT reference sequences. For a sequence to be retained, a match of at least six nucleotides to both a V gene segment and a J gene segment was required. A rearrangement was called productive if the CDR3 had no stop codons and remained in frame with V and J, and every other rearrangement was called non-productive. CDR3 was defined according to IMGT convention as the region running from the second conserved V-encoded cysteine to the conserved J-encoded phenylalanine. The earlier analysis of some 540 of the donors excluded any sequence lacking an unambiguous match to a single V gene segment. An earlier analysis of 550 to 650 of the donors classified V segments as functional when productive rearrangements were above 56.7% and as segregating when the standard deviation between donors was above 5%. A statistical classification framework was built to diagnose cytomegalovirus status from the catalog of TCR beta chain sequences. V and J gene assignment, in a later analysis, came from comparing TCR nucleotide sequences with IMGT/GENE-DB human TR gene sequences. Using the TCRdist pipeline, a later analysis assigned CDR3 sequences along with most-parsimonious VDJ recombination scenarios. In a later analysis, each TCR beta chain was defined by its CDR3 amino acid sequence together with its V-gene family, and reads without a unique V-gene family were excluded. In a later analysis, around 650 highly shared, low-generation-probability nucleotide sequences were removed to address suspected cross-contamination and a sequencing artifact. A later analysis calculated a clonal expansion index for each public chain from normalized within-repertoire ranks of inferred template counts. Generation probabilities in a later analysis came from a VDJ recombination model fitted to out-of-frame rearrangements, and those results were checked against IGoR. In a later analysis, hypergeometric tests were used to score TCR-TCR, TCR-HLA and TCR-CMV co-occurrence, with a repertoire-size bias correction applied to TCR pairs. In a later analysis, false discovery rates were estimated by permuting HLA or CMV assignments 20 times. In a later analysis, co-occurring TCRs were grouped using DBSCAN, and TCRdist sequence similarity was added for clustering within HLA-allele-positive subsets. Co-occurrence clustering excluded repertoires with fewer than 30,000 or more than 120,000 public chains, plus five with anomalous nucleotide sharing. TCRdb's version of the immuneACCESS table is confined to in-frame rearrangements and falls short of the full clone set. An unresolved V gene accounts for under half of the shortfall where checked; the remainder is of unknown origin. The D gene and trimming were derived from the DNA, and the V and J assignments and clone size from that table. Here the sample has about 170,000 clones; approximately 85% occur a single time. The ten largest clones represent 2.5% to 3% of the sample.

The cohort was made up of about 670 healthy bone marrow donors. At the time of sampling, every cohort member was nominally healthy, though immune exposures that went unrecorded were likely present. The donor was CMV seropositive and was included in the group of some 290 seropositive cohort members. Each donor provided a peripheral blood sample, and peripheral blood mononuclear cells were used for TCR beta sequencing. The Qiagen DNeasy Blood Extraction Kit was used to extract genomic DNA from the blood cell samples. This TCR was recovered from a man between 25 and 39 years old in good health and CMV-seropositive. Sequencing was carried out using PBMCs.

CDR3 region: CASSFAGTGGVDYGYTF. The DNA sequence follows: TGTGCCAGCAGTTTCGCCGGGACAGGGGGCGTAGACTATGGCTACACCTTC. The chain is made from TRBV7-9 and TRBJ1-2; TRBD1 aligns with 12 central bases. CDR1 and CDR2, looked up from the germline V gene (reference sequence), are SEHNR and FQNEAQ. The CDR3 starts with the cysteine, ends with the phenylalanine, and has 17 residues. The CDR3 DNA has 51 bases and is translated from base 1. V trim: 6 bases; J trim: 3 bases; unmatched bases: 11.